This is a list of T cell receptor beta chains from one sample in a study of cytomegalovirus exposure and HLA in healthy donors. Libraries were prepared by immunoSEQ multiplex PCR; TCRdb keeps only in-frame clonotypes and omits some of them. The sample shows about 100,000 clones, and 0.55% to 0.6% sits with its ten largest clones. The sequencing input was PBMCs. The receptor source for this set is a man in his fifties in good health and CMV-seronegative. Both conserved end residues are part of each CDR3. Each record gives: D gene, V gene, J gene, CDR3 DNA, CDR3 protein. D genes are given only for firm matches.

d_gene: TRBD1; v_gene: TRBV5-8; j_gene: TRBJ1-2; CDR3nt: TGTGCCAGCAGCTTTACAGGGGTCTATGGCTACACCTTC; CDR3aa: CASSFTGVYGYTF
d_gene: .; v_gene: TRBV20-1; j_gene: TRBJ2-7; CDR3nt: TGCAGTGTTGAACAGGGCTACGAGCAGTACTTC; CDR3aa: CSVEQGYEQYF
d_gene: .; v_gene: TRBV6-6; j_gene: TRBJ2-7; CDR3nt: TGTGCCAGCACGGCCGGGGACTACGAGCAGTACTTC; CDR3aa: CASTAGDYEQYF
d_gene: TRBD1; v_gene: TRBV7-8; j_gene: TRBJ1-5; CDR3nt: TGTGCCAGCAGCTCAGTGACAGGGATCCATCAGCCCCAGCATTTT; CDR3aa: CASSSVTGIHQPQHF
d_gene: .; v_gene: TRBV5-1; j_gene: TRBJ1-1; CDR3nt: TGCGCCAGCAGCTTGGAGGGGCGATCGAACACTGAAGCTTTCTTT; CDR3aa: CASSLEGRSNTEAFF
d_gene: .; v_gene: TRBV19; j_gene: TRBJ1-2; CDR3nt: TGTGCCAGTAGTATCCTCCCACAAGCTAACTATGGCTACACCTTC; CDR3aa: CASSILPQANYGYTF
d_gene: TRBD2; v_gene: TRBV30; j_gene: TRBJ2-7; CDR3nt: TGTGCCTGGAGTGGGTCGGGGGGGCTTGCTCACGAGCAGTACTTC; CDR3aa: CAWSGSGGLAHEQYF
d_gene: TRBD2; v_gene: TRBV13; j_gene: TRBJ2-5; CDR3nt: TGTGCCAGCAGCCCGACACTAGCGGAAGAGACCCAGTACTTC; CDR3aa: CASSPTLAEETQYF
d_gene: TRBD1; v_gene: TRBV5-1; j_gene: TRBJ2-5; CDR3nt: TGCGCCAGCAGAGGAAGCCCGGGACAGGGCTGGGAGACCCAGTACTTC; CDR3aa: CASRGSPGQGWETQYF
d_gene: .; v_gene: TRBV4-3; j_gene: TRBJ2-2; CDR3nt: TGCGCCAGCAGCCAAGAATCTGCGGAGGAGCTGTTTTTT; CDR3aa: CASSQESAEELFF
d_gene: .; v_gene: TRBV4-1; j_gene: TRBJ1-2; CDR3nt: TGCGCCAGCTCTGACAGCTCCTATGGCTACACCTTC; CDR3aa: CASSDSSYGYTF
d_gene: TRBD2; v_gene: TRBV7-9; j_gene: TRBJ2-5; CDR3nt: TGTGCCAGCAGGCCAGCGGGACTAGCGGGGTTGGAGACCCAGTACTTC; CDR3aa: CASRPAGLAGLETQYF
d_gene: .; v_gene: TRBV6-6; j_gene: TRBJ2-7; CDR3nt: TGTGCCAGCAGTTACTCCACCGGGAAAAACTACGAGCAGTACTTC; CDR3aa: CASSYSTGKNYEQYF
d_gene: .; v_gene: TRBV5-6; j_gene: TRBJ1-2; CDR3nt: TGTGCCAGCAGCTCCCCCCGGGGGGGCCGGGGCTATGGCTACACCTTC; CDR3aa: CASSSPRGGRGYGYTF
d_gene: TRBD2; v_gene: TRBV7-9; j_gene: TRBJ2-1; CDR3nt: TGTGCCAGCAGCTTAGCCCTTAGCGGGAGGGTCTACAATGAGCAGTTCTTC; CDR3aa: CASSLALSGRVYNEQFF
d_gene: .; v_gene: TRBV19; j_gene: TRBJ1-5; CDR3nt: TGTGCCAGTAGTATAGGTCGGACAGGCAATCAGCCCCAGCATTTT; CDR3aa: CASSIGRTGNQPQHF
d_gene: TRBD1; v_gene: TRBV19; j_gene: TRBJ1-4; CDR3nt: TGTGCCAGTAGTATCCTCGGGACAGGGAATGAAAAACTGTTTTTT; CDR3aa: CASSILGTGNEKLFF
d_gene: TRBD2; v_gene: TRBV9; j_gene: TRBJ2-3; CDR3nt: TGTGCCAGCAGCGTAGTGGGGGGAGGGGCAGATACGCAGTATTTT; CDR3aa: CASSVVGGGADTQYF
d_gene: TRBD2; v_gene: TRBV5-6; j_gene: TRBJ2-7; CDR3nt: TGTGCCAGCAGCTTCGGGGGACTAGCGGGAGGCTACGAGCAGTACTTC; CDR3aa: CASSFGGLAGGYEQYF
d_gene: .; v_gene: TRBV19; j_gene: TRBJ2-3; CDR3nt: TGTGCCAGTAGTATTACAGGGATTTACAGCACAGATACGCAGTATTTT; CDR3aa: CASSITGIYSTDTQYF
d_gene: .; v_gene: TRBV5-6; j_gene: TRBJ2-7; CDR3nt: TGTGCCAGCAGCTCACAAAGCGTCTACGAGCAGTACTTC; CDR3aa: CASSSQSVYEQYF